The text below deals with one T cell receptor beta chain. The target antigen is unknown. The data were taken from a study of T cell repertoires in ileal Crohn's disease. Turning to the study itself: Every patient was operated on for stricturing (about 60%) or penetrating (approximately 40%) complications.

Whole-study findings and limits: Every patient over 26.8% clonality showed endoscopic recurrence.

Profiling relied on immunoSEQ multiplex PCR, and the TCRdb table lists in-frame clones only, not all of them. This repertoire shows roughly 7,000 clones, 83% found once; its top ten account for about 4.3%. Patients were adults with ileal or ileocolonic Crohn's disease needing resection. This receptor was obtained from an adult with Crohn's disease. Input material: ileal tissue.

In nucleotides, the CDR3 is TGTGCCAGCTCACTCGGACAGGGAGAGACCCAGTACTTC. Translation gives CASSLGQGETQYF. This chain uses TRBV18 with TRBJ2-5, with 8 bases lining up with TRBD1. The CDR3 contains 13 residues. In germline, CDR1 is KGHSH, CDR2 LQKENI. J was trimmed by 4 bases and V by 4 bases; bases with no gene match: 2.